These 28 T cell receptor beta chains originate from one sample sequenced in a study of control samples from healthy donors and cancer patients. Repertoires were generated with immunoSEQ multiplex PCR, while TCRdb's copy carries only in-frame clones and drops some. The table shows fewer than 90,000 clones, with around 87% occurring only once. The specimen was blood. The receptors originated from a man over 45 in good health.

The J gene is TRBJ2-1, the V gene TRBV25-1; D ambiguous. Germline CDR1 and CDR2: MGHDK and SYGVNS. The CDR3 spans 12 residues. V was shortened by 1 base and J by 7 bases, with 5 bases between the two germline ends. Written as DNA, the CDR3 is TGTGCCAGCAGTGAATTCCTGAATGAGCAGTTCTTC. Translation: CASSEFLNEQFF.

CDR3 sequence: CASSQKGDTEAFF. The DNA of the CDR3 is TGTGCCAGCAGTCAGAAGGGAGACACTGAAGCTTTCTTT. The chain combines TRBV7-3 with TRBJ1-1, with D unclear. Trimming cost V 6 bases and J 3 bases, with 11 bases left between them. The CDR3 contains 13 residues. Germline CDR1 and CDR2: SGHTA and FQGTGA.

This chain joins TRBV7-2 and TRBJ1-5, with D possibly TRBD1 on 6 matching bases. Germline CDR1 is SGHTA and CDR2 is FQGNSA. With 4 bases removed from V and 3 bases from J, the gap between germline ends came to 10 bases. The CDR3 has 14 amino acids. The CDR3 spells CASSSGTPNQPQHF. CDR3 coding DNA: TGTGCCAGCAGCTCCGGGACACCCAATCAGCCCCAGCATTTT.

V is TRBV6-2 or TRBV6-3 and J is TRBJ2-7; 7 nucleotides align to TRBD2. Germline V CDR1 and CDR2: MNHEY, SVGEGT. This CDR3 has 15 amino acids. The trim removed 1 base at V and 2 bases at J, leaving 5 bases unmatched. The CDR3 coding sequence is TGTGCCAGCAGTTACTATCTAGCGGCAACCTACGAGCAGTACTTC. It specifies CASSYYLAATYEQYF.

V is TRBV10-1 and J is TRBJ1-1, with a possible D match to TRBD1 (6 bases). Trimming removed 3 bases from V and 6 bases from J, with 11 bases in between. The CDR3 is made up of 13 amino acids. Germline assignment: CDR1 WNHNN and CDR2 SYGVQD (reference sequence). The CDR3 loop reads CASSEQGSSEAFF. CDR3 DNA: TGCGCCAGCAGTGAACAGGGCTCCTCTGAAGCTTTCTTT.

The chain carries TRBV7-8 and TRBJ1-2; the match to TRBD1 covers 10 bases. The CDR3 spans 15 residues. CDR1 is SGHVS, CDR2 FQNEAQ, per germline. J gave up 5 bases and V 1 base, and 4 bases lay outside the gene matches. CDR3 in amino acids: CASSLEGQGPYGYTF. CDR3 DNA: TGTGCCAGCAGCTTAGAGGGACAGGGGCCTTATGGCTACACCTTC.

The chain combines TRBV11-3 with TRBJ2-2; D might be TRBD1 (6 bases). Trimming took 1 base from V and 5 from J, leaving 14 bases between them. The CDR3 length is 16 residues. Germline CDR1 is SGHNT and CDR2 is YENEEA. CDR3 DNA sequence: TGTGCCAGCAGCTTAGGGACACAGGGATGGACCGGGGAGCTGTTTTTT. Its protein product is CASSLGTQGWTGELFF. Filled out from reference TRBV11-3 and TRBJ2-2, the complete variable domain reads EAGVVQSPRYKIIEKKQPVAFWCNPISGHNTLYWYLQNLGQGPELLIRYENEEAVDDSQLPKDRFSAERLKGVDSTLKIQPAELGDSAVYLCASSLGTQGWTGELFFGEGSRLTVL.

The chain combines TRBV20-1 with TRBJ1-1; no clear D gene. Trimming pared 3 bases from V and 5 bases from J, leaving 10 bases between. The V gene's germline CDR1 is DFQATT and CDR2 SNEGSKA (reference sequence). The CDR3 covers 12 residues. CDR3 sequence: CSASRVGTEAFF. The CDR3 DNA sequence: TGCAGTGCTAGTAGGGTGGGAACTGAAGCTTTCTTT.

This CDR3 reads CASKKDGDTEAFF. The CDR3, as DNA: TGTGCCAGCAAAAAGGACGGTGACACTGAAGCTTTCTTT. This chain joins TRBV2 and TRBJ1-1, with no clear D. The V end was cut by 7 bases, the J end by 3 bases, with 12 bases between. This CDR3 contains 13 residues. Germline CDR1 is SNHLY and CDR2 is FYNNEI.

The CDR3 region is CASSPRQGGTDTQYF. Written as DNA, the CDR3 is TGTGCCAGCAGCCCTCGACAGGGGGGCACAGATACGCAGTATTTT. The chain recombines TRBV9 with TRBJ2-3, with 9 bases that match TRBD1. CDR3 length: 15 residues. V lost 4 bases, J lost 1 base, and 4 bases stayed unmatched. In germline, CDR1 is SGDLS, CDR2 YYNGEE. Drawing the rest from reference TRBV9 and TRBJ2-3, the complete variable domain is DSGVTQTPKHLITATGQRVTLRCSPRSGDLSVYWYQQSLDQGLQFLIQYYNGEERAKGNILERFSAQQFPDLHSELNLSSLELGDSALYFCASSPRQGGTDTQYFGPGTRLTVL.

This clone has a single count. The gene calls are TRBV2 and TRBJ2-1; D tentatively reads TRBD1 or TRBD2 (5 bases each). The CDR3 consists of 15 residues. Per germline, CDR1 SNHLY and CDR2 FYNNEI. V was shortened by 5 bases and J by 0 bases, with 11 bases between the two germline ends. This CDR3 reads CASSRGPSSYNEQFF. CDR3 nucleotide sequence: TGTGCCAGCAGTCGGGGCCCTAGCTCCTACAATGAGCAGTTCTTC.

The chain carries TRBV30 and TRBJ1-2; maybe TRBD1 (6 bases). Deletions cut 3 bases from V and 4 bases from J, with 15 bases between. The germline V gene encodes CDR1 GTSNPN and CDR2 SVGIG (reference sequence). The CDR3 runs 14 residues. The CDR3 DNA reads TGTGCCTGGAGCTCCGGGACATTGAGCTATGGCTACACCTTC. Amino acids: CAWSSGTLSYGYTF.

Only one count was recorded for this clone. CDR3 bases: TGTGCCAGCAGCTTTGGGCACTCTGGCTACACCTTC. It translates to CASSFGHSGYTF. This chain uses TRBV5-6 with TRBJ1-2; D remains ambiguous. Per the germline V gene, CDR1 is SGHDT and CDR2 is YYEEEE. Trimming left V 2 bases short and J 7 bases short, with 9 bases between. The CDR3 covers 12 residues.

The chain is built from TRBV6-2 or TRBV6-3 and TRBJ1-5, with D possibly TRBD1 on 5 matching bases. CDR1 is MNHEY and CDR2 is SVGEGT in the germline V gene. This CDR3 is built from 18 residues. V was cut by 0 bases and J by 0 bases, with 15 bases left in between. The CDR3 bases are TGTGCCAGCAGTTACTCAATAGGGTTGGGGGTTAGCAATCAGCCCCAGCATTTT. Protein product: CASSYSIGLGVSNQPQHF.

Only a few counts were recorded for this clone. The chain carries TRBV6-2 or TRBV6-3 and TRBJ2-6, with D hard to call. The ends were cut back, 0 bases at V and 0 bases at J, with 3 bases in the middle. Germline CDR1 is MNHEY and CDR2 is SVGEGT. The CDR3 spans 15 residues. CDR3 region: CASSYSSSGANVLTF. In DNA form, the CDR3 reads TGTGCCAGCAGTTACTCTAGCTCTGGGGCCAACGTCCTGACTTTC.

This clone was counted a single time. The rearrangement uses TRBV14 and TRBJ2-7; TRBD2 agrees at 7 bases. CDR3 length: 17 amino acids. In germline, CDR1 is SGHDN, CDR2 FVKESK. With 0 bases clipped from V and 4 bases from J, the junction kept 12 bases outside the gene matches. CDR3 protein: CASSQDWRLAEKYEQYF. In nucleotides, the CDR3 is TGTGCCAGCAGCCAAGACTGGCGCCTAGCGGAGAAATACGAGCAGTACTTC.

The chain carries TRBV12-3 or TRBV12-4 and TRBJ2-1; a possible D gene is TRBD1 (5 bases). The CDR3 length is 13 residues. Trimming took 4 bases from V and 9 from J, leaving 13 bases between them. The CDR3 reads CASSSGRAVEQFF. The CDR3 DNA follows: TGTGCCAGCAGTTCTGGCAGGGCGGTTGAGCAGTTCTTC.

On this clone itself: Other DNA sequences in this specimen translate into the identical CDR3. The chain employs TRBV19 and TRBJ2-3; tentatively, D is TRBD1 (5 bases). The CDR3 runs 15 residues. Germline CDR1 reads LNHDA; CDR2 reads SQIVND (reference sequence). V gave up 3 bases and J gave up 1 base, with 11 bases separating them. CDR3 in DNA: TGTGCCAGTAGTATCCGTAGGGGTGGCACAGATACGCAGTATTTT. Protein: CASSIRRGGTDTQYF.

The chain joins TRBV18 to TRBJ1-1; D unclear. Germline lookup yields CDR1 KGHSH and CDR2 LQKENI. This CDR3 region has 14 residues. Trimming removed 3 bases at V and 2 bases at J, with 10 bases between. This CDR3 reads CASSPNGDNTEAFF. Written as DNA, the CDR3 is TGTGCCAGCTCACCTAATGGGGATAACACTGAAGCTTTCTTT. Supplemented by reference TRBV18 and TRBJ1-1, the full variable domain reads NAGVMQNPRHLVRRRGQEARLRCSPMKGHSHVYWYRQLPEEGLKFMVYLQKENIIDESGMPKERFSAEFPKEGPSILRIQQVVRGDSAAYFCASSPNGDNTEAFFGQGTRLTVV.

The chain is built from TRBV7-6 and TRBJ2-2; no reliable D call. Per the germline V gene, CDR1 is SGHVS and CDR2 is FNYEAQ. V was cut by 6 bases and J by 0 bases, with 8 bases left in between. There are 14 residues in the CDR3. The chain's CDR3 is CASSFGANTGELFF. DNA for the CDR3: TGTGCCAGCAGTTTTGGCGCGAACACCGGGGAGCTGTTTTTT. Complete variable domain (other parts from reference TRBV7-6 and TRBJ2-2): GAGVSQSPRYKVTKRGQDVALRCDPISGHVSLYWYRQALGQGPEFLTYFNYEAQQDKSGLPNDRFSAERPEGSISTLTIQRTEQRDSAMYRCASSFGANTGELFFGEGSRLTVL.

The chain joins TRBV9 to TRBJ1-4; 10 positions agree with TRBD1. Looked up from germline, CDR1 is SGDLS and CDR2 is YYNGEE. This CDR3 contains 19 residues. V lost 0 bases to trimming and J lost 7 bases; unmatched junction nucleotides: 15. The CDR3 nucleotides are TGTGCCAGCAGCGTAGGGACAGAGAGGGACAGGGGCGATACTGAAAAACTGTTTTTT. This encodes CASSVGTERDRGDTEKLFF. Using reference TRBV9 and TRBJ1-4 for the parts outside the CDR3, the full variable domain is DSGVTQTPKHLITATGQRVTLRCSPRSGDLSVYWYQQSLDQGLQFLIQYYNGEERAKGNILERFSAQQFPDLHSELNLSSLELGDSALYFCASSVGTERDRGDTEKLFFGSGTQLSVL.

The V call is TRBV11-3, the J call TRBJ2-7; 9 positions match TRBD1. CDR3 length: 16 amino acids. CDR1 and CDR2 (germline): SGHNT, YENEEA. The V segment lost 0 bases and the J segment 4 bases; nucleotides outside the gene matches: 7. Here the CDR3 reads CASSLDIGTGTYEQYF. The DNA for the CDR3 is TGTGCCAGCAGCTTAGATATAGGGACAGGGACGTACGAGCAGTACTTC.

The rearrangement joins TRBV7-9 to TRBJ1-3, with a weak D call TRBD1 (5 bases). Germline assignment: CDR1 SEHNR and CDR2 FQNEAQ (reference sequence). Trimming took off 4 bases at V and 4 bases at J, with 8 bases between the two ends. The CDR3 covers 13 residues. CDR3 nucleotide sequence: TGTGCCAGCAGCTCAGGGTGGGGAAACACCATATATTTT. It is translated as CASSSGWGNTIYF.

About this clone itself: Other DNA sequences in this specimen translate into the identical CDR3. V gene TRBV3-1 (or the pseudogene TRBV3-2) combines with J gene TRBJ2-7, with TRBD1 matching 9 bases. J gave up 6 bases and V 4 bases, and 10 bases lay outside the gene matches. Germline CDR1 LGHDT, CDR2 YNNKEL (reference sequence). CDR3 length: 15 amino acids. The CDR3 sequence: CASSLWTGESIEQYF. The CDR3 region has the DNA TGTGCCAGCAGCCTATGGACAGGGGAGTCCATCGAGCAGTACTTC.

This chain uses TRBV6-5 with TRBJ2-5, with a possible D match to TRBD2 (7 bases). Looked up from germline, CDR1 is MNHEY and CDR2 is SVGAGI. The CDR3 extends over 15 amino acids. V dropped 6 bases and J dropped 2 bases, with 16 bases sitting between them. CDR3 amino acids: CASRSRGGPQETQYF. The CDR3 bases are TGTGCCAGCAGATCACGCGGGGGCCCGCAAGAGACCCAGTACTTC.

The chain employs TRBV7-9 and TRBJ2-3; D gene uncertain. The CDR3 contains 11 residues. The ends were cut back, 7 bases at V and 2 bases at J, with 4 bases in the middle. Germline lookup yields CDR1 SEHNR and CDR2 FQNEAQ (reference sequence). The CDR3: CASIPTDTQYF. The CDR3 region has the DNA TGTGCCAGCATCCCCACAGATACGCAGTATTTT.

This clone was observed a single time. V usage is TRBV3-1 (or the pseudogene TRBV3-2) and J usage is TRBJ2-4; either TRBD1 or TRBD2 may fit D (5 bases each). CDR1 and CDR2 (germline): LGHDT, YNNKEL (reference sequence). The CDR3 consists of 14 residues. The ends were cut back, 1 base at V and 11 bases at J, with 15 bases in the middle. In DNA, the CDR3 is TGTGCCAGCAGCCAAGTCACACAGGCGCGGGTTCAGTACTTC. The encoded protein is CASSQVTQARVQYF.

The chain uses TRBV4-3 and TRBJ1-6; D not resolved. The CDR3 has 16 residues. Germline CDR1 reads LGHNA; CDR2 reads YSLEER. Trimming cost V 1 base and J 5 bases, with 12 bases left between them. The CDR3 nucleotides are TGCGCCAGCAGCCAAGGAGCCGGGGTCGATAATTCACCCCTCCACTTT. This gives the protein CASSQGAGVDNSPLHF.